This T cell receptor (beta chain) was captured in a study of cytomegalovirus exposure and HLA in healthy donors. Overall study results and limits: A later analysis linked a missense DCLRE1C variant to TCR beta V- and J-gene trimming. Roughly uniform depth of sequencing across donors was assumed in presence/absence analyses. In most subjects, TCR beta sequences reportedly gave accurate predictions of HLA-A and HLA-B alleles.

On this clone: Its cognate antigen is unknown.

The PCR employed 60 Vbeta primers together with 13 Jbeta primers. Sequencing was performed with immunoSEQ multiplex PCR; in TCRdb, only in-frame clones are kept and a portion is missing. Of 190,000 or so clones listed, 80% are singletons. V was pared by 0 bases and J by 3 bases, with 7 bases of the junction left unmatched. The CDR3 runs to 16 residues. CDR1 is SGHRS, CDR2 YFSETQ, per germline. Sequenced: PBMCs. The receptor was isolated from a boy between 10 and 17 years old in good health and CMV-seronegative. The chain uses TRBV5-1 and TRBJ2-5; TRBD2 agrees at 8 bases. The CDR3 nucleotides read TGCGCCAGCAGCTTGGCCCCGGGAGGGGAAAAAGAGACCCAGTACTTC. The encoded protein is CASSLAPGGEKETQYF.